Listed below are T cell receptor beta chains from one sample, sequenced in a study of response to subunit inactivated influenza vaccine. TCRdb passed the RT-PCR reads through MiXCR, listing each CDR3 protein once. The top ten clones hold approximately 10% of a sample with hundreds of thousands of distinct CDR3 sequences, approximately 14% of them seen once. The specimen comprised PBMCs from blood, sampled about 13 days after vaccination. These receptors were taken from a man in his fifties or sixties who received an inactivated influenza vaccine. CDR3s include the opening cysteine and the closing phenylalanine or tryptophan. The D gene is left open where the match is weak. Not every row has a clone size; where given, it reads once, few, many or a size class.

CSARAWDRFEDTQYF,TGCAGTGCTAGAGCTTGGGACAGGTTTGAAGATACGCAGTATTTT,few,TRBV20-1,TRBJ2-3,TRBD1
CSVTGLVNHEQFF,TGCAGCGTGACGGGACTAGTAAATCATGAGCAGTTCTTC,.,TRBV29-1,TRBJ2-1,TRBD2
CSVGTGELFF,TGCAGCGTGGGAACCGGGGAGCTGTTTTTT,many,TRBV29-1,TRBJ2-2,.
CASSYSRVGLAGAYEQYF,TGTGCCAGCAGTTACTCGAGGGTGGGTCTAGCGGGAGCCTACGAGCAGTACTTC,.,TRBV6-5,TRBJ2-7,TRBD2
CSASLQGSYNEQFF,TGCAGTGCTAGTTTGCAGGGATCGTACAATGAGCAGTTCTTC,few,TRBV20-1,TRBJ2-1,.
CASSLRPSSGSTHEQFF,TGCGCCAGCAGCTTGCGACCTTCTAGCGGGAGTACCCATGAGCAGTTCTTC,few,TRBV5-1,TRBJ2-1,TRBD2
CASSDQTNYGYTF,TGTGCCAGCAGTGACCAGACAAACTATGGCTACACCTTC,few,TRBV6-1,TRBJ1-2,.
CSVEVLPKETQYF,TGCAGCGTTGAAGTTCTCCCTAAAGAGACCCAGTACTTC,few,TRBV29-1,TRBJ2-5,.
CASSLGSTVPPGNEQFF,TGCGCCAGCAGCTTGGGTTCCACAGTGCCGCCGGGCAATGAGCAGTTCTTC,few,TRBV5-1,TRBJ2-1,.
CASKKLNTGELFF,TGTGCCAGCAAGAAACTGAACACCGGGGAGCTGTTTTTT,.,TRBV2,TRBJ2-2,.
CASSQGMMKREGNEQYF,TGCGCCAGCAGCCAGGGCATGATGAAGCGGGAGGGGAACGAGCAGTACTTC,many,TRBV4-1,TRBJ2-7,TRBD2
CSVVLAALTASLYF,TGCAGCGTTGTCTTAGCGGCGCTGACAGCCAGCCTGTACTTC,few,TRBV29-1,TRBJ2-5,.
CSARMLRNEQFF,TGCAGTGCTCGGATGCTAAGGAATGAGCAGTTCTTC,.,TRBV20-1,TRBJ2-1,.
CASSQSGTSYNEQFF,TGCGCCAGCAGCCAAAGTGGGACTAGCTACAATGAGCAGTTCTTC,many,TRBV4-3,TRBJ2-1,TRBD2
CSARGPGATQYF,TGCAGCGCCCGCGGGCCTGGGGCTACCCAGTACTTC,.,TRBV29-1,TRBJ2-5,.
CASSPDSSNQPQHF,TGTGCCAGCTCACCAGACAGCTCCAATCAGCCCCAGCATTTT,many,TRBV18,TRBJ1-5,.
CASSLEGWEGRQTQYF,TGCGCCAGCAGCTTGGAGGGCTGGGAGGGAAGGCAGACCCAGTACTTC,.,TRBV5-1,TRBJ2-5,TRBD2
CSVEGGSAGTRKFYNEQFF,TGCAGCGTTGAAGGCGGATCGGCGGGGACTAGGAAATTCTACAATGAGCAGTTCTTC,few,TRBV29-1,TRBJ2-1,TRBD2
CAANRTSVRPSSGANVLTF,TGTGCCGCTAATCGGACTAGCGTTCGACCGAGCTCTGGGGCCAACGTCCTGACTTTC,few,TRBV6-2/TRBV6-3,TRBJ2-6,TRBD2
CASSSTGTINSPLHF,TGTGCCAGCAGTTCCACCGGGACTATCAATTCACCCCTCCACTTT,once,TRBV27,TRBJ1-6,.
CASSVAFAGGQETQYF,TGTGCCAGCAGCGTAGCTTTTGCGGGGGGCCAAGAGACCCAGTACTTC,few,TRBV9,TRBJ2-5,TRBD2
CASSVLATSTDTQYF,TGTGCCAGCTCAGTCTTAGCGACAAGCACAGATACGCAGTATTTT,few,TRBV18,TRBJ2-3,.
CSARTQGLNEQFF,TGCAGTGCTCGAACACAGGGTCTCAATGAGCAGTTCTTC,many,TRBV20-1,TRBJ2-1,.
CASSSFAGDHTF,TGTGCCAGCAGTTCTTTTGCAGGGGACCACACCTTC,.,TRBV12-3/TRBV12-4,TRBJ1-2,.
CASSHRGSEYEQYF,TGTGCCAGCAGCCATCGGGGCTCGGAGTACGAGCAGTACTTC,.,TRBV7-2,TRBJ2-7,.
CATLATGNTDTQYF,TGTGCCACATTAGCGACGGGGAACACAGATACGCAGTATTTT,few,TRBV10-3,TRBJ2-3,.
CASSEAERDTQYF,TGTGCCAGCAGTGAAGCGGAACGAGATACGCAGTATTTT,.,TRBV2,TRBJ2-3,.
CASRRGTSKGREPGNIQYF,TGTGCCAGCAGGCGAGGGACATCCAAAGGCCGGGAACCGGGAAACATTCAGTACTTC,few,TRBV28,TRBJ2-4,.
CSARDRRLAGGETQYF,TGCAGTGCTAGAGATCGAAGACTAGCGGGAGGAGAGACCCAGTACTTC,few,TRBV20-1,TRBJ2-5,TRBD2